Below are 9 T cell receptor beta chains sequenced from a single sample in a study of vaccination and CD4 T cells after COVID-19. The treatment is: roughly ten-day PBMC culture with coronavirus spike peptide pools or control peptides (ViraFEST assay). Cultured CD4+ T cell DNA underwent sequencing with the Oncomine TCR Beta short-read assay. Each CDR3 protein gets one entry after TCRdb re-called the PCR reads with MiXCR. Of roughly 14,000 distinct CDR3 sequences detected, 42% appear once; the ten largest clones hold 20%. Antigens of these TCRs are unknown. Material: cultured CD4+ T cells from blood. The receptor source for this set is a human donor with COVID-19.

The chain carries TRBV27 and TRBJ2-3, with TRBD2 matching over 7 bases. Looked up from germline, CDR1 is MNHEY and CDR2 is SMNVEV (reference sequence). This CDR3 region has 19 residues. V was pared by 0 bases and J by 2 bases, with 14 bases of the junction left unmatched. The CDR3 loop is CASSLSIKVASGSTDTQYF. CDR3 sequence (DNA): TGTGCCAGCAGTTTATCGATAAAGGTGGCTAGCGGATCCACAGATACGCAGTATTTT.

DNA for the CDR3: TGTGCCAGCAGCTTAGCTCCCCCATCCGGGAATGAGCAGTTCTTC. This sequence encodes CASSLAPPSGNEQFF. V is TRBV7-9 and J is TRBJ2-1; D gene ambiguous. The V end lost 0 bases, the J end lost 7 bases, and 13 bases lay between the germline ends. The CDR3 runs to 15 residues. The germline CDR1 and CDR2 sequences are SEHNR and FQNEAQ (reference sequence).

J is TRBJ1-3 and V is TRBV6-1; TRBD1 might be the D (5 bases). The CDR3 loop spans 12 amino acids. V lost 10 bases to trimming and J lost 4 bases, with 11 bases between them. Germline values: CDR1 MNHNS, CDR2 SASEGT. The CDR3 DNA is TGTGCCATTGGGGGAGACGGAAACACCATATATTTT. It specifies CAIGGDGNTIYF.

The chain combines TRBV11-2 with TRBJ2-3, with D perhaps TRBD2 (5 bases). Looked up from germline, CDR1 is SGHAT and CDR2 is FQNNGV. The CDR3 has 13 residues. V lost 7 bases to trimming and J lost 3 bases, with 11 bases between them. The CDR3 DNA reads as TGTGCCAGCATCAAGACGGGGACAGATACGCAGTATTTT. This sequence encodes CASIKTGTDTQYF.

The rearrangement uses TRBV11-2 and TRBJ2-7; D tentatively reads TRBD1 or TRBD2 (5 bases each). The V and J ends lost 1 base and 4 bases respectively, with 17 bases between them. Germline loops: CDR1 SGHAT, CDR2 FQNNGV. The CDR3 has 16 residues. CDR3 sequence reads: CASSLAGQGGEYEQYF. CDR3 DNA: TGTGCCAGCAGCTTAGCGGGGCAGGGTGGTGAGTACGAGCAGTACTTC.

The DNA of the CDR3 is TGTGCCAGCAGCTCAGGGCCTCAGGACAATGAGCAGTTCTTC. Protein: CASSSGPQDNEQFF. The gene calls are TRBV11-2 and TRBJ2-1; TRBD1 is a possible D gene (5 bases). This CDR3 has 14 amino acids. V lost 4 bases, J lost 5 bases, and 12 bases lay in between. Germline V gene data show CDR1 as SGHAT and CDR2 as FQNNGV.

The table lists this clonotype with a few counts. The J gene is TRBJ2-7, the V gene TRBV20-1; either TRBD1 or TRBD2 may fit D (6 bases each). Deletions cut 4 bases from V and 0 bases from J, with 13 bases between. The CDR3 runs 14 residues. Germline CDR1 reads DFQATT; CDR2 reads SNEGSKA (reference sequence). CDR3 sequence reads: CSAIGGGSSYEQYF. CDR3 nucleotide sequence: TGCAGTGCTATAGGAGGGGGGAGCTCCTACGAGCAGTACTTC.

This clonotype was seen only a few times. J is TRBJ1-2 and V is TRBV11-2, with a weak D call TRBD1 (6 bases). The CDR3 has 16 amino acids. V lost 3 bases to trimming and J lost 4 bases, with 18 bases between them. The germline V gene encodes CDR1 SGHAT and CDR2 FQNNGV. Written as DNA, the CDR3 is TGTGCCAGCAGCTTGAGCGGACAGATCGTAACCTATGGCTACACCTTC. This sequence encodes CASSLSGQIVTYGYTF. The whole variable domain, remainder taken from reference TRBV11-2 and TRBJ1-2, is EAGVAQSPRYKIIEKRQSVAFWCNPISGHATLYWYQQILGQGPKLLIQFQNNGVVDDSQLPKDRFSAERLKGVDSTLKIQPAKLEDSAVYLCASSLSGQIVTYGYTFGSGTRLTVV.

The chain carries TRBV20-1 and TRBJ2-7; 10 positions match TRBD1. The germline V gene has CDR1 DFQATT and CDR2 SNEGSKA (reference sequence). The CDR3 runs to 17 residues. Trimming removed 2 bases from V and 2 bases from J; junction bases left unmatched: 12. This CDR3 reads CSARRTTGQGTTYEQYF. The CDR3 DNA is TGCAGTGCTAGACGAACAACGGGACAGGGGACCACCTACGAGCAGTACTTC.